The 15 T cell receptor beta chains presented below share a single source sample, sequenced in a study of cytomegalovirus exposure and HLA in healthy donors. 13 Jbeta primers and 60 Vbeta primers were used for the PCR. Method: immunoSEQ multiplex PCR; TCRdb's copy keeps in-frame clones and lacks some. The data contain about 160,000 clones, approximately 78% of them singletons. Sequencing input: PBMCs. The receptor set was obtained from a male donor in good health and CMV-seropositive.

The chain is built from TRBV30 and TRBJ1-6; D unclear. The CDR3 sequence is 13 residues long. Trimming left V 4 bases short and J 10 bases short, with 14 bases between. CDR1 is GTSNPN, CDR2 SVGIG, per germline (reference sequence). The CDR3 region is CAWTPPGVSPLHF. The CDR3 nucleotides read TGTGCCTGGACTCCCCCCGGGGTATCACCCCTCCACTTT.

The chain uses TRBV5-1 and TRBJ2-1; no definite D call. There are 15 residues in the CDR3. Germline V gives CDR1 SGHRS, CDR2 YFSETQ. The germline V and J ends were trimmed by 0 bases and 9 bases, with 16 bases remaining between them. The CDR3 DNA sequence: TGCGCCAGCAGCTTGGCCGCTCCAGTAAACAGTGAGCAGTTCTTC. Translating it yields CASSLAAPVNSEQFF.

J is TRBJ2-7 and V is TRBV7-8; TRBD1 matches at 7 bases. In germline, CDR1 is SGHVS, CDR2 FQNEAQ. V lost 5 bases and J lost 1; bases outside the gene matches: 2. The CDR3 contains 13 residues. The CDR3 protein is CASSPGQSYEQYF. The CDR3, as DNA: TGTGCCAGCAGCCCGGGACAGTCCTACGAGCAGTACTTC.

On this clone: Additional DNA sequences in this sample encode the identical CDR3. The V call is TRBV20-1, the J call TRBJ2-7, with D hard to call. V was pared by 3 bases and J by 3 bases, with 3 bases between. This CDR3 has 10 amino acids. Germline CDR1 is DFQATT and CDR2 is SNEGSKA (reference sequence). CDR3 nucleotides: TGCAGTGCTAGCCACTACGAGCAGTACTTC. Amino acids: CSASHYEQYF.

The V gene is TRBV19, the J gene TRBJ2-7; 11 nucleotides line up with TRBD2. This CDR3 is built from 16 residues. Per germline, CDR1 LNHDA and CDR2 SQIVND (reference sequence). Trimming took 3 bases from V and 5 from J; bases not matched to a gene: 9. Written as DNA, the CDR3 is TGTGCCAGTAGTATGTTATCTAGCGGGAGGCGAGACGAGCAGTACTTC. The encoded protein is CASSMLSSGRRDEQYF.

The CDR3 nucleotides read TGTGCCAGCAGGCCTCAGGGGAACACTGAAGCTTTCTTT. It translates to CASRPQGNTEAFF. The V and J genes are TRBV28 and TRBJ1-1; TRBD1 might be the D (5 bases). Germline CDR1 reads MDHEN; CDR2 reads SYDVKM. The CDR3 length is 13 residues. Trimming took off 6 bases at V and 1 base at J, with 9 bases between the two ends.

The chain recombines TRBV5-4 with TRBJ2-2; the D gene is possibly TRBD2 (5 bases). This CDR3 is built from 12 residues. CDR1 and CDR2 (germline): SGHNT, YYREEE (reference sequence). V shed 7 bases and J shed 9 bases, with 13 bases lying between them. The CDR3 nucleotides read TGTGCCAGCGGTAAAAGCGGCCGGGAGCTGTTTTTT. This gives the protein CASGKSGRELFF.

The CDR3 here is CASSLPLAGEVAQYF. CDR3 DNA sequence: TGTGCCAGCAGCTTGCCGCTAGCGGGAGAAGTGGCGCAGTATTTT. The gene calls are TRBV5-4 and TRBJ2-3; 10 positions match TRBD2. The CDR3 is 15 amino acids. Trimming at V came to 1 base and at J to 10 bases, leaving 9 bases not matched to a gene. Germline V CDR1 and CDR2: SGHNT, YYREEE (reference sequence).

This rearrangement joins TRBV7-2 to TRBJ2-7; D unresolved. Germline V lookup: CDR1 SGHTA, CDR2 FQGNSA. V lost 2 bases and J 0 bases, leaving 8 bases between the germline ends. The CDR3 spans 14 residues. CDR3 loop: CASSLRTSSYEQYF. The CDR3 bases are TGTGCCAGCAGCTTACGTACTTCCTCCTACGAGCAGTACTTC.

This chain's CDR3 is CASSFSINSPLHF. CDR3 coding DNA: TGTGCCAGCAGTTTTAGTATCAATTCACCCCTCCACTTT. The chain couples TRBV27 to TRBJ1-6; D is unclear. The CDR3 spans 13 residues. CDR1 is MNHEY, CDR2 SMNVEV, per germline (reference sequence). Trimming left V 3 bases short and J 7 bases short, with 7 bases between.

The rearrangement uses TRBV11-2 and TRBJ1-2; 8 bases are shared with TRBD1. This CDR3 has 16 amino acids. Trimming at V came to 5 bases and at J to 0 bases, leaving 8 bases not matched to a gene. Germline lookup yields CDR1 SGHAT and CDR2 FQNNGV. The CDR3 is CASSRPGQGPNYGYTF. The CDR3 coding sequence is TGTGCCAGCAGCCGACCCGGACAGGGCCCTAACTATGGCTACACCTTC.

The chain joins TRBV15 to TRBJ2-1; 7 positions match TRBD2. After removal of 0 bases from V and 3 bases from J, the junction contained 5 bases not matched to a gene. Germline V gene lookup returns CDR1 LNHNV and CDR2 YYDKDF (reference sequence). The CDR3 is 16 amino acids. CDR3 coding DNA: TGTGCCACCAGCAGAGAAAGCGGGAAGAACTACAATGAGCAGTTCTTC. Amino acid sequence: CATSRESGKNYNEQFF.

This rearrangement joins TRBV30 to TRBJ2-7; unclear D gene. The CDR3 covers 12 residues. The V and J ends lost 2 bases and 2 bases respectively, with 7 bases between them. CDR1 is GTSNPN, CDR2 SVGIG, per germline (reference sequence). CDR3 residues: CAWSSQAYEQYF. The CDR3 bases are TGTGCCTGGAGTTCGCAGGCCTACGAGCAGTACTTC.

The chain is built from TRBV5-6 and TRBJ2-5; D is possibly TRBD1 (6 bases). TRBJ2-7 matches the DNA end more closely, so the J call is doubtful. Looked up from germline, CDR1 is SGHDT and CDR2 is YYEEEE. The CDR3 is 15 amino acids. CDR3 sequence (DNA): TGTGCCAGCAGCTCCCCCGGGACAAATCGGTACGAGCAGTACTTC. This sequence encodes CASSSPGTNRYEQYF.

This clone has a handful of counts. J is TRBJ2-7 and V is TRBV18; 7 bases fit TRBD2. The CDR3 runs to 14 residues. V dropped 3 bases and J dropped 2; count of bases not matched to a gene: 4. Germline V gene sequence: CDR1 KGHSH, CDR2 LQKENI. In DNA, the CDR3 is TGTGCCAGCTCACCGGACCTAGCGGCCTACGAGCAGTACTTC. Translation: CASSPDLAAYEQYF.